The clone carrying this T cell receptor beta chain was observed at least ten times. The antigen is unknown. The sample is drawn from a study of T cells in Graves' hyperthyroidism and ophthalmopathy. Study results and caveats: Ophthalmopathy was distinguished from stable hyperthyroidism by 13 V-J signatures.

RNA transcripts were the template for amplifying TCR beta CDR3 regions. First-round RT-PCR of the TCR CDR3 relied on the HTBI primer set. TCRdb redid the calling of the multiplex PCR reads with MiXCR, one entry per CDR3 protein. The sample yields under 600,000 distinct CDR3 sequences, more than 15% seen once. The diagnoses drew upon clinical symptoms, serum thyroxine and TRAb, thyroid ultrasound and orbital computed tomography. Using 9.5 to 10 ml of fresh peripheral blood, PBMCs were prepared. The germline V gene encodes CDR1 DFQATT and CDR2 SNEGSKA (reference sequence). This CDR3 has 14 amino acids. Trimming took off 7 bases at V and 0 bases at J, with 15 bases between the two ends.

The rearrangement joins TRBV20-1 to TRBJ2-5; D is perhaps TRBD1 (5 bases). Sequences were obtained from blood. The TCR sequence derives from a woman aged 40 to 49 with Graves' ophthalmopathy. For the CDR3, the DNA is TGCAGTGTCCCCCTGGGCAGGGACCAAGAGACCCAGTACTTC. Translation: CSVPLGRDQETQYF.